Below, 20 T cell receptor beta chains from the same sample are listed, as sequenced in a study of hypomethylating agent response in myelodysplastic syndrome. Assay used: immunoSEQ multiplex PCR; TCRdb lists only in-frame clones, some missing. This sample has approximately 1,800 clones, with about 89% found just once. The sequenced sample was bone marrow, obtained before or after starting hypomethylating agent treatment for myelodysplastic syndrome (not recorded which). These receptors were collected from a human donor with myelodysplastic syndrome.

V gene TRBV4-1 combines with J gene TRBJ2-7; a weak D match, TRBD2 (6 bases). The CDR3 is 13 residues long. Germline CDR1 and CDR2: MGHRA and YSYEKL. The V end was cut by 5 bases, the J end by 9 bases, with 17 bases between. The CDR3 bases are TGCGCCAGCAGCTTCGGACTACCGGGCCGGCAGTACTTC. Amino acids: CASSFGLPGRQYF.

The CDR3 DNA is TGTGCCAGCAGCCCCGCCGGGAGAAGTGTAGATGAGCAGTTCTTC. It specifies CASSPAGRSVDEQFF. The chain couples TRBV7-9 to TRBJ2-1, with D possibly TRBD2 on 6 matching bases. The V end lost 5 bases, the J end lost 8 bases, and 19 bases lay between the germline ends. Germline V lookup: CDR1 SEHNR, CDR2 FQNEAQ (reference sequence). This CDR3 spans 15 amino acids.

The chain links TRBV27 to TRBJ2-7; 10 nucleotides match TRBD2. The CDR3 spans 14 residues. CDR1 is MNHEY and CDR2 is SMNVEV in the germline V gene (reference sequence). V gave up 4 bases and J gave up 5 bases; unmatched junction bases: 5. CDR3 residues: CASSSSGGANEQYF. The CDR3 DNA is TGTGCCAGCAGTTCGAGCGGGGGGGCCAACGAGCAGTACTTC.

This chain links TRBV30 with TRBJ2-7; no clear D gene. Trimming cost V 6 bases and J 3 bases, with 12 bases left between them. This CDR3 is built from 12 residues. Germline CDR1 and CDR2: GTSNPN and SVGIG (reference sequence). The CDR3 loop reads CACRTDGYEQYF. The CDR3, as DNA: TGTGCCTGCAGGACCGACGGCTACGAGCAGTACTTC.

The J gene is TRBJ2-4, the V gene TRBV6-1; D is tentatively TRBD1 or TRBD2 (6 bases each). Between the trimmed V and J ends, which lost 0 bases and 8 bases, there was a span of 11 bases. The length of the CDR3 is 14 residues. From germline, CDR1 is MNHNS and CDR2 SASEGT. This CDR3 is CASSEATGADIQYF. The CDR3 DNA reads TGTGCCAGCAGTGAAGCAACGGGGGCGGACATTCAGTACTTC.

This chain links TRBV7-3 with TRBJ1-1; D gene ambiguous. CDR3 length: 13 amino acids. V lost 1 base and J 0 bases, leaving 3 bases between the germline ends. The germline CDR1 and CDR2 sequences are SGHTA and FQGTGA. The CDR3 coding sequence is TGTGCCAGCAGCTTAAACGTGAACACTGAAGCTTTCTTT. Translation gives CASSLNVNTEAFF.

The chain couples TRBV18 to TRBJ2-2; 12 bases are a match to TRBD1. The CDR3 is made up of 18 amino acids. Germline CDR1 is KGHSH and CDR2 is LQKENI. V trimming: 4 bases; J trimming: 6 bases; junction bases outside the gene matches: 12. DNA of the CDR3: TGTGCCAGCTCACGGTCCGGGACAGGGGGCATCGGAGCCGGGGAGCTGTTTTTT. It yields the protein CASSRSGTGGIGAGELFF.

This sequence joins TRBV19 and TRBJ1-5, with D unclear. Germline CDR1 and CDR2: LNHDA and SQIVND (reference sequence). The CDR3 is 17 amino acids. Deletions cut 4 bases from V and 0 bases from J, with 16 bases between. The DNA for the CDR3 is TGTGCCAGTAGTAAATTTTCGGCAGGAAATAGCAATCAGCCCCAGCATTTT. Its translation: CASSKFSAGNSNQPQHF.

This chain connects TRBV19 to TRBJ1-2, with a tentative D call TRBD1 (5 bases). Germline loops: CDR1 LNHDA, CDR2 SQIVND (reference sequence). V lost 11 bases and J 8 bases, leaving 21 bases between the germline ends. There are 13 residues in the CDR3. CDR3 protein: CAGKGRGVGGYTF. The CDR3 coding sequence is TGTGCCGGCAAGGGGAGGGGAGTTGGAGGCTACACCTTC.

The CDR3 nucleotides read TGTGCCAGCAGCACCGGGGGGGCCTACGAGCAGTACTTC. Its translation: CASSTGGAYEQYF. The rearrangement uses TRBV6-5 and TRBJ2-7, with 8 bases identical to TRBD2. V lost 6 bases to trimming and J lost 2 bases; unmatched junction nucleotides: 3. The CDR3 sequence is 13 residues long. CDR1 and CDR2 (germline): MNHEY, SVGAGI.

This clone has just a few counts. This rearrangement joins TRBV7-9 to TRBJ2-5; D might be TRBD1 or TRBD2, each matching 5 bases. Germline V gene data show CDR1 as SEHNR and CDR2 as FQNEAQ (reference sequence). V dropped 5 bases and J dropped 5 bases, with 15 bases sitting between them. CDR3 length equals 14 residues. In DNA, the CDR3 is TGTGCCAGCAGCCGGACAACGGAGGAGGAGACCCAGTACTTC. This encodes CASSRTTEEETQYF.

This clone was counted only a few times. V and J are TRBV5-1 and TRBJ2-7, with 7 nucleotides matching TRBD2. CDR1 and CDR2 (germline): SGHRS, YFSETQ. Germline trimming cut 5 bases from V and 7 bases from J; bases unmatched to any gene: 3. The CDR3 has 11 residues. In DNA form, the CDR3 reads TGCGCCAGCAGGGGGGGGTATGAGCAGTACTTC. This translates into CASRGGYEQYF.

V usage is TRBV2 and J usage is TRBJ2-7, with a weak D call TRBD2 (6 bases). There are 15 residues in the CDR3. Trimming pared 2 bases from V and 1 base from J, leaving 12 bases between. The germline CDR1 and CDR2 sequences are SNHLY and FYNNEI. In DNA, the CDR3 is TGTGCCAGCAGTGAAATGGCTAGCGCTTCCTACGAGCAGTACTTC. Its translation is CASSEMASASYEQYF.

V gene TRBV28 combines with J gene TRBJ2-3, with a weak D call TRBD2 (7 bases). The CDR3 runs to 14 residues. Germline loops: CDR1 MDHEN, CDR2 SYDVKM. Trimming left V 4 bases short and J 8 bases short, with 16 bases between. The CDR3 sequence is CASSWRGGFGTQYF. The CDR3 DNA follows: TGTGCCAGCAGTTGGAGGGGGGGTTTTGGTACGCAGTATTTT.

This chain joins TRBV7-3 and TRBJ2-2; D might be TRBD2 (5 bases). Deletions cut 5 bases from V and 2 bases from J, with 15 bases between. Germline CDR1 reads SGHTA; CDR2 reads FQGTGA. CDR3 length: 16 residues. Here the CDR3 reads CASSPQAGGNTGELFF. The CDR3 DNA sequence: TGTGCCAGCAGCCCCCAGGCGGGCGGAAACACCGGGGAGCTGTTTTTT.

The V call is TRBV6-1, the J call TRBJ2-7, with TRBD2 matching over 12 bases. Germline assignment: CDR1 MNHNS and CDR2 SASEGT. V lost 3 bases and J lost 2; bases outside the gene matches: 5. The CDR3 covers 16 residues. CDR3 amino acids: CASSERTSGNPYEQYF. The CDR3 DNA reads TGTGCCAGCAGTGAGCGGACTAGCGGGAATCCCTACGAGCAGTACTTC.

The rearrangement joins TRBV6-6 to TRBJ1-2; unclear D gene. The CDR3 contains 12 residues. The germline gives CDR1 MNHNY, CDR2 SVGAGI (reference sequence). V dropped 6 bases and J dropped 8 bases, with 13 bases sitting between them. In DNA form, the CDR3 reads TGTGCCAGCAGCCCCCGCTCCCTGGGCTACACCTTC. Residues: CASSPRSLGYTF.

CDR3 protein: CVSRDRAGEQYF. The DNA of the CDR3 is TGTGTCTCGAGGGACAGGGCAGGGGAGCAGTACTTC. The chain uses TRBV7-9 and TRBJ2-7; the match to TRBD1 covers 9 bases. This CDR3 comprises 12 residues. CDR1 and CDR2 (germline): SEHNR, FQNEAQ (reference sequence).

The table lists this clone with a count of one. This sequence joins TRBV7-9 and TRBJ2-1; maybe TRBD2 (5 bases). This CDR3 contains 14 residues. Germline CDR1 and CDR2: SEHNR and FQNEAQ (reference sequence). V was cut by 8 bases and J by 2 bases, with 13 bases left in between. The CDR3 loop is CASPELGTYNEQFF. In nucleotides, the CDR3 is TGTGCCAGCCCCGAACTAGGCACCTACAATGAGCAGTTCTTC.

The V call is TRBV5-5, the J call TRBJ1-2; 7 bases match TRBD1. This CDR3 has 13 residues. Germline-derived CDR1 and CDR2 are SGHKS and YYEKEE (reference sequence). Trimming at V came to 7 bases and at J to 0 bases, leaving 3 bases not matched to a gene. CDR3 region: CASWDSSNYGYTF. CDR3 bases: TGTGCCAGCTGGGACAGTTCTAACTATGGCTACACCTTC.